This T cell receptor (beta chain) came from a study of CD8+ T cells in alopecia areata. Study-level points and caveats: Among the top 100, expanded CD8+ clones, as well as scalp clonality, were significantly decreased by tofacitinib. Researchers say the link of baseline CD8+ expansion to response remains uncertain, with one nonresponder. Persistence in scalp and blood during tofacitinib was observed for many expanded lesional clones.

Concerning this clone: Its antigen is currently unknown.

The CDR3 loop spans 18 amino acids. Germline lookup yields CDR1 SGDLS and CDR2 YYNGEE. The V and J ends lost 4 bases and 1 base, in that order; junction bases with no gene match: 8. Extraction of RNA preceded its reverse transcription into cDNA, which served as the sequencing template. Assay used: immunoSEQ multiplex PCR; TCRdb lists only in-frame clones, some missing. Of 120,000 or so clones detected, 61% appear once; the ten largest clones hold roughly 5%. Treatment meaning: oral pan-JAK inhibitor, 5-10 mg twice daily. Here the sequenced sample was CD4+ T cells sorted from blood, taken at week 4, from a patient treated with tofacitinib. The clonotype was recovered from a human donor with alopecia areata. This sequence joins TRBV9 and TRBJ2-3, with 14 bases that match TRBD2. CDR3 in amino acids: CASSPSGTSGGGTDTQYF. In nucleotides, the CDR3 is TGTGCCAGCAGCCCTTCCGGGACTAGCGGGGGAGGCACAGATACGCAGTATTTT.